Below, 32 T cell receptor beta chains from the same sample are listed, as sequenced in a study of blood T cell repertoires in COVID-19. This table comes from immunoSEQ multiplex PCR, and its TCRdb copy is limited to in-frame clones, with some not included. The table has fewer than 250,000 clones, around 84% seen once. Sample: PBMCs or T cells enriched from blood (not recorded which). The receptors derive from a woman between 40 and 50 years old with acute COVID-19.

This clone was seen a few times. CDR3 amino acids: CASSPGGKLNTEAFF. For the CDR3, the DNA is TGTGCCAGCAGCCCCGGAGGGAAGTTGAACACTGAAGCTTTCTTT. This sequence joins TRBV7-3 and TRBJ1-1; the D is unclear. Germline V gives CDR1 SGHTA, CDR2 FQGTGA. Trimming cost V 5 bases and J 0 bases, with 13 bases left between them. CDR3 length: 15 residues.

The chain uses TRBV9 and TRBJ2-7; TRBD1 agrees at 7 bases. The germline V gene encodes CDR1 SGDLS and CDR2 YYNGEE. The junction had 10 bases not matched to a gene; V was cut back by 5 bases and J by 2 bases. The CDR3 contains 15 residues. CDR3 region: CASSRSRQGPYEQYF. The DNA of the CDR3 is TGTGCCAGCAGTCGATCAAGACAGGGTCCCTACGAGCAGTACTTC. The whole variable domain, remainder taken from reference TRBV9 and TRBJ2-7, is DSGVTQTPKHLITATGQRVTLRCSPRSGDLSVYWYQQSLDQGLQFLIQYYNGEERAKGNILERFSAQQFPDLHSELNLSSLELGDSALYFCASSRSRQGPYEQYFGPGTRLTVT.

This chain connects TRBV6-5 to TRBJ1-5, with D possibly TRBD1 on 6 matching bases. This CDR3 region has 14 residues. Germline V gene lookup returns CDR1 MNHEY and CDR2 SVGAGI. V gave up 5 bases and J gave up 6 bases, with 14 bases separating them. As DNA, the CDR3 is TGTGCCAGCAGTACCCAGGGGTCAAGTCAGCCCCAGCATTTT. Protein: CASSTQGSSQPQHF.

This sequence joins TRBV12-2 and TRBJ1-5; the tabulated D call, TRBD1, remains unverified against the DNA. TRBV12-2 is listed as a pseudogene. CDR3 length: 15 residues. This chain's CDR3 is CASRPPHRGYQPQHF. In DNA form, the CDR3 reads TGTGCAAGTCGCCCACCACACAGGGGCTATCAGCCCCAGCATTTT.

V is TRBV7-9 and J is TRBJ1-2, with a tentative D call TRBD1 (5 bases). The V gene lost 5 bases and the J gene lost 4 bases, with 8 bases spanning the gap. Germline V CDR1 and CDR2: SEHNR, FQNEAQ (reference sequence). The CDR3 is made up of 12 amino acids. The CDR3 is CASSLGAYGYTF. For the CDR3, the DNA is TGTGCCAGCAGCCTAGGGGCCTATGGCTACACCTTC.

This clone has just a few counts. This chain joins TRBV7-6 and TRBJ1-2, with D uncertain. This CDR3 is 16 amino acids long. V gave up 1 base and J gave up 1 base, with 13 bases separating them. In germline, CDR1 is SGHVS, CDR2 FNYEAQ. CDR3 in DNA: TGTGCCAGCAGCTTAGGCGTAGGAGGTCTTAACTATGGCTACACCTTC. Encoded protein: CASSLGVGGLNYGYTF.

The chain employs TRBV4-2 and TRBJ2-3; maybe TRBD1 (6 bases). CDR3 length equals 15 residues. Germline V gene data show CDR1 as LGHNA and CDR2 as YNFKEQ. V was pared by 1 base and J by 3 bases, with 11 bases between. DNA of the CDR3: TGTGCCAGCAGCCAAGCGGCCAGGGGAACAGATACGCAGTATTTT. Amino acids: CASSQAARGTDTQYF.

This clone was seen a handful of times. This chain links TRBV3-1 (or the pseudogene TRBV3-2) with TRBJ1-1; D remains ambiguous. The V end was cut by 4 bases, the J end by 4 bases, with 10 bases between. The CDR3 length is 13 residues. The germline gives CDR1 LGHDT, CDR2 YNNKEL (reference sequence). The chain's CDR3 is CASSLARGTEAFF. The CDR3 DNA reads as TGTGCCAGCAGCCTGGCCCGAGGCACTGAAGCTTTCTTT.

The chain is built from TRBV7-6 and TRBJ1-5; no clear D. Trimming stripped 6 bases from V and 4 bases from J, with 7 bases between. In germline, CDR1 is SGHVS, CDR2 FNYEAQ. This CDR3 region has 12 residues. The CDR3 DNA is TGTGCCAGCAGTCACCGGAATCAGCCCCAGCATTTT. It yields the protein CASSHRNQPQHF.

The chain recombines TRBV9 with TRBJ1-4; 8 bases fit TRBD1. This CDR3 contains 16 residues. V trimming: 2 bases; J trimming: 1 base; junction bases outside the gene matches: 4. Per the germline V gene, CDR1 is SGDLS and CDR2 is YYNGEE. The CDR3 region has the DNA TGTGCCAGCAGCGTCCCGACAGGGGAAACTAATGAAAAACTGTTTTTT. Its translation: CASSVPTGETNEKLFF.

This CDR3 reads CASSRLAGSSYEQYF. The CDR3 DNA follows: TGTGCCAGCAGCCGCCTAGCGGGGAGCTCCTACGAGCAGTACTTC. The rearrangement links TRBV14 to TRBJ2-7; TRBD2 agrees at 9 bases. Germline-derived CDR1 and CDR2 are SGHDN and FVKESK. CDR3 length: 15 amino acids. V lost 4 bases and J lost 0; bases outside the gene matches: 4.

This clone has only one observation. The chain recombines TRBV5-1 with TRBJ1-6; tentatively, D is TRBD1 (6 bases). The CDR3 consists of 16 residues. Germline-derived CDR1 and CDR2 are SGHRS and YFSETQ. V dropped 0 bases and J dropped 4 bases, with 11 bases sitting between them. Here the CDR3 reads CASSLEGTSYNSPLHF. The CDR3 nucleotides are TGCGCCAGCAGCTTGGAGGGGACAAGTTATAATTCACCCCTCCACTTT.

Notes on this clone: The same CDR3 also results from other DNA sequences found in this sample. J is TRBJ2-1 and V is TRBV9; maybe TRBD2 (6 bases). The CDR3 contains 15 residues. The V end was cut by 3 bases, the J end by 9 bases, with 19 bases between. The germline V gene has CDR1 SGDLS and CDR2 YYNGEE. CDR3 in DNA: TGTGCCAGCAGCGGTTCACTAGTTATCGGGGGTGAGCAGTTCTTC. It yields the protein CASSGSLVIGGEQFF.

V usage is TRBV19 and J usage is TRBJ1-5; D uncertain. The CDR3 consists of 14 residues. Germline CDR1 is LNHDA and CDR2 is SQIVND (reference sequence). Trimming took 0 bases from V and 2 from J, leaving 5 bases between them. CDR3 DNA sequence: TGTGCCAGTAGTATAGAGGCAGGCAATCAGCCCCAGCATTTT. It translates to CASSIEAGNQPQHF. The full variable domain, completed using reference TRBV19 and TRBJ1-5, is DGGITQSPKYLFRKEGQNVTLSCEQNLNHDAMYWYRQDPGQGLRLIYYSQIVNDFQKGDIAEGYSVSREKKESFPLTVTSAQKNPTAFYLCASSIEAGNQPQHFGDGTRLSIL.

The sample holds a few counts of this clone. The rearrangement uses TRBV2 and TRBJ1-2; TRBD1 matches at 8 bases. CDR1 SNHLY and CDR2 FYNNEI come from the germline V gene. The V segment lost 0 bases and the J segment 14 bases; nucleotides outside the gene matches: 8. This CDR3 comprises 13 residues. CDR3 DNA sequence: TGTGCCAGCAGTGAAGCGGGGACAGGCCTAGGAACCTTC. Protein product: CASSEAGTGLGTF.

The CDR3 sequence: CALGQVANEQFF. CDR3 in DNA: TGTGCCCTAGGACAGGTGGCCAATGAGCAGTTCTTC. V is TRBV10-3 and J is TRBJ2-1; 7 nucleotides line up with TRBD1. Trimming removed 11 bases from V and 6 bases from J; junction bases left unmatched: 7. The germline V gene has CDR1 ENHRY and CDR2 SYGVKD. This CDR3 region has 12 residues.

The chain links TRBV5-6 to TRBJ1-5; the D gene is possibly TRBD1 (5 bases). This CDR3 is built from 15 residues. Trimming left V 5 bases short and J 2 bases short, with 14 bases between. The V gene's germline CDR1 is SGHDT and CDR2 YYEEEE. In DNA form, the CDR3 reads TGTGCCAGCAGAGCCGCCGGGGGTGGCAATCAGCCCCAGCATTTT. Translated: CASRAAGGGNQPQHF.

This chain's CDR3 is CASTIGLANTGELFF. CDR3 in DNA: TGTGCCAGTACTATCGGACTAGCTAACACCGGGGAGCTGTTTTTT. This sequence joins TRBV19 and TRBJ2-2; 8 nucleotides agree with TRBD2. Germline V CDR1 and CDR2: LNHDA, SQIVND (reference sequence). J gave up 2 bases and V 7 bases, and 6 bases lay outside the gene matches. The CDR3 runs to 15 residues.

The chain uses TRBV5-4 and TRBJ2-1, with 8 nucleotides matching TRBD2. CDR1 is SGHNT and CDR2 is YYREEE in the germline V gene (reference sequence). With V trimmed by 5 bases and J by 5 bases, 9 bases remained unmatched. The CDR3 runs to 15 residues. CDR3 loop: CASSSGTRENNEQFF. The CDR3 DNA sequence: TGTGCCAGCAGTTCCGGGACTAGGGAAAACAATGAGCAGTTCTTC.

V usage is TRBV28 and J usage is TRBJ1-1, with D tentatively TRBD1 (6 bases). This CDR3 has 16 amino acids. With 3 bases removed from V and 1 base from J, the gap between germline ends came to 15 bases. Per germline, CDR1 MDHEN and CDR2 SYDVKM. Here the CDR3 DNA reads TGTGCCAGCAGTTTCCCGGCGGGGGCGAGGAACACTGAAGCTTTCTTT. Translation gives CASSFPAGARNTEAFF.

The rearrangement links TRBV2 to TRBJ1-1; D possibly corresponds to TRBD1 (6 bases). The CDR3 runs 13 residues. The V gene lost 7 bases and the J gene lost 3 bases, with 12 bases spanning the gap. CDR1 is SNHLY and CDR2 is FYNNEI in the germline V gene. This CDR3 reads CASIAGEHTEAFF. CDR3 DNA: TGTGCCAGCATAGCAGGGGAGCACACTGAAGCTTTCTTT.

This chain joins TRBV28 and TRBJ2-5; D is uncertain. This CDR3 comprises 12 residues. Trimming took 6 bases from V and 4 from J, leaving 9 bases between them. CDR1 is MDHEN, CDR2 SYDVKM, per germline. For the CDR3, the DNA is TGTGCCAGCAGCCCAACCGGAGAGACCCAGTACTTC. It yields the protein CASSPTGETQYF.

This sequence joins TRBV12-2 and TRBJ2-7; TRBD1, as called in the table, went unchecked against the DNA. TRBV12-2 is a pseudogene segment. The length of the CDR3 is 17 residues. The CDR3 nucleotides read TGTGCAAGTCGCCCCCCCCGGGCCAGAACAGGCTCCTACGAGCAGTACTTC. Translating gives CASRPPRARTGSYEQYF.

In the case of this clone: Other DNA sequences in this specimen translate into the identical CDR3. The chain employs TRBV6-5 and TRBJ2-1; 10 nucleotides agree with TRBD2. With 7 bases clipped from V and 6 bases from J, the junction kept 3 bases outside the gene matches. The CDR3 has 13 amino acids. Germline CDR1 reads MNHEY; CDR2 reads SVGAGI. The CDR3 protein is CASTSGRGNEQFF. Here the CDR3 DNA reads TGTGCCAGCACTAGCGGGAGAGGCAATGAGCAGTTCTTC.

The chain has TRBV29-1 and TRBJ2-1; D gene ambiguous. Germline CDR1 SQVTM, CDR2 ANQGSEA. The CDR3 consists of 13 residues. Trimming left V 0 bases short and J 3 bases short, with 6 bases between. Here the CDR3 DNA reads TGCAGCGTTGAAGATCGTAGCTACAATGAGCAGTTCTTC. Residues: CSVEDRSYNEQFF.

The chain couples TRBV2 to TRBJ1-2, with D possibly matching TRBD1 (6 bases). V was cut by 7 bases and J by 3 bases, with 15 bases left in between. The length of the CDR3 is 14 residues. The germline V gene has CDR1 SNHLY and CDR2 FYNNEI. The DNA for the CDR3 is TGTGCCAGCATCTTCCGGGACACCTACTATGGCTACACCTTC. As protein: CASIFRDTYYGYTF.

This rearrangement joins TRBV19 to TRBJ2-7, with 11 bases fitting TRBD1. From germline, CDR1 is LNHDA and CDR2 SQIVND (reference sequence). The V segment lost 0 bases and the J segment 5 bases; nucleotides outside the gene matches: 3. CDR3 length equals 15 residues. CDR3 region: CASSIDWTGGNEQYF. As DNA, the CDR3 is TGTGCCAGTAGTATAGACTGGACAGGGGGCAACGAGCAGTACTTC.

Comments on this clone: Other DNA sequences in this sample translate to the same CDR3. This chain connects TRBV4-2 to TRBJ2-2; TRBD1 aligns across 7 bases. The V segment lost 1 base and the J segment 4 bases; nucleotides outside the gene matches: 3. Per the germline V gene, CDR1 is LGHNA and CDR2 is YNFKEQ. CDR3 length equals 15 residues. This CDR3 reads CASSQGQGSTGELFF. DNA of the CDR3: TGTGCCAGCAGCCAAGGACAGGGTAGCACCGGGGAGCTGTTTTTT.

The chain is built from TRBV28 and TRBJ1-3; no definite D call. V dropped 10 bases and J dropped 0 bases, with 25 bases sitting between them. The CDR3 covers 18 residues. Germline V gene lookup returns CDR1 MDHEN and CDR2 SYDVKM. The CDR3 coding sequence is TGTGCCACTCAATCAAGTTTGGGTGCGGTGAGCTCTGGAAACACCATATATTTT. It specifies CATQSSLGAVSSGNTIYF.

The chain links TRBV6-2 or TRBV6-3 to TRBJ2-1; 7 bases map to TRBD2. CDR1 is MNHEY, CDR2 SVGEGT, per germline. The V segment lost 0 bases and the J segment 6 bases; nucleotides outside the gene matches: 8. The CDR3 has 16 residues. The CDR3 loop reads CASSYSSGTTSNEQFF. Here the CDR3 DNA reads TGTGCCAGCAGTTACTCGTCAGGGACTACCTCCAATGAGCAGTTCTTC.

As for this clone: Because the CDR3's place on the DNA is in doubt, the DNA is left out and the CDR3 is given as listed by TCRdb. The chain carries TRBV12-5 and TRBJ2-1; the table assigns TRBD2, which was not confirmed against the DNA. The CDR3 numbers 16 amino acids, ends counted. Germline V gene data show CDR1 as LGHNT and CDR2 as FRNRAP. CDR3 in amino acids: CASGLGTGLARNEQFF.

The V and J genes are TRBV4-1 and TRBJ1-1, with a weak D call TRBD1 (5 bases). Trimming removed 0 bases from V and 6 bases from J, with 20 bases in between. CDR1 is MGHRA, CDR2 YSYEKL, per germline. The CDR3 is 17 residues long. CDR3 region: CASSQDGGDLSRAEAFF. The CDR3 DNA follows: TGCGCCAGCAGCCAAGACGGTGGAGACCTTAGCAGGGCTGAAGCTTTCTTT.